This T cell receptor beta chain was identified during a study of regulatory T cells. Germline trimming cut 5 bases from V and 6 bases from J; bases unmatched to any gene: 8. Germline lookup yields CDR1 SGHRS and CDR2 YFSETQ. The CDR3 is 15 residues long. Of note for this clone: Its matching antigen is unknown.

Study-wide findings and caveats: Hydrophobic residues at CDR3 positions 6 and 7 were enriched in conventional CD4+ T cells of CD3G-deficient patients.

Primers: 52 TRBV forward and 13 TRBJ reverse. TCRdb keeps only in-frame clones here, not all; method: immunoSEQ multiplex PCR. Among approximately 18,000 clones listed, about 79% were seen once. Sequencing input: conventional CD4+ T cells sorted from blood. The V call is TRBV5-1, the J call TRBJ2-1; TRBD1 aligns across 10 bases. The receptor's source is a person aged 25 to 39 with CD3G deficiency. The CDR3 DNA sequence: TGCGCCAGCAGAATAGGGGACAGGGGTTTCAATGAGCAGTTCTTC. Protein sequence: CASRIGDRGFNEQFF. Using reference TRBV5-1 and TRBJ2-1 for the parts outside the CDR3, the full variable domain is KAGVTQTPRYLIKTRGQQVTLSCSPISGHRSVSWYQQTPGQGLQFLFEYFSETQRNKGNFPGRFSGRQFSNSRSEMNVSTLELGDSALYLCASRIGDRGFNEQFFGPGTRLTVL.